This T cell receptor beta chain was captured in a study of vaccination effects on CD4 cells after COVID-19. Sequencing in the ViraFEST assay came after antigen-specific CD4+ T cells had been expanded with viral peptide pools, which were used to stimulate PBMC. When less than 12 days of culture had elapsed, CD4+ T cells were isolated. People in the vaccine group had not been infected with SARS-CoV-2 before, and their nucleocapsid antibodies were negative. Turning to this clone: Its specificity is unknown.

Only in-frame clones appear in the TCRdb table, and some are missing; sequencing was by immunoSEQ multiplex PCR. The sample has some 31,000 clones; 73% are singletons. This sequence was found in a human donor who received a COVID-19 vaccine. The specimen comprised CD4+ T cells from PBMCs cultured with HCoV-OC43 spike peptides, sampled before COVID-19 vaccination. This sample's subset: HCoV-OC43 spike overlapping peptide pool stimulation.

This CDR3 is CASTGGRGAFF. CDR3 in DNA: TGTGCCAGCACAGGGGGGCGGGGAGCTTTCTTT. This chain uses TRBV6-5 with TRBJ1-1, with TRBD1 matching over 7 bases. V lost 7 bases, J lost 10 bases, and 6 bases stayed unmatched. The CDR3 is 11 residues long. Germline values: CDR1 MNHEY, CDR2 SVGAGI.